This T cell receptor (beta chain) was recovered during a study of Graves' ophthalmopathy and Graves' hyperthyroidism. Background on the study: Specimen type is peripheral blood, obtained at initial diagnosis before any treatment. Findings of the study overall: Blood samples also showed most expanded thyroid clonotypes exceeding 0.001 frequency.

This clonotype has at least ten counts. The antigen remains unidentified. The study amplified TCR beta CDR3 regions using RNA transcripts. The first round was an RT-PCR with HTBI primers, and the second round was a multiplex PCR. TCRdb processed the multiplex PCR reads anew with MiXCR; each CDR3 protein has one entry. The repertoire holds roughly 230,000 distinct CDR3 sequences, roughly 21% seen once, with around two fifths in the top ten. With 9 bases removed from V and 1 base from J, the gap between germline ends came to 13 bases. Germline V gene lookup returns CDR1 KGHDR and CDR2 SFDVKD. This CDR3 is 14 amino acids long.

This sequence joins TRBV24-1 and TRBJ2-3, with D uncertain. Sequenced material: peripheral blood. This TCR came from a woman aged 45 to 65 with Graves' ophthalmopathy. The CDR3 region has the DNA TGTGCCACCGCACAATTAGCCGGCACAGATACGCAGTATTTT. Its protein is CATAQLAGTDTQYF.